Shown below are 22 T cell receptor beta chains from a single sample sequenced in a study of CD8+ T cells in alopecia areata. cDNA serving as the sequencing template came from extracted, reverse transcribed RNA. Assay used: immunoSEQ multiplex PCR; TCRdb lists only in-frame clones, some missing. The data hold just under 65,000 clones, with around 42% observed a single time. Treatment noted: oral pan-JAK inhibitor, 5-10 mg twice daily. Sequenced material: CD8+ T cells sorted from blood, taken around week 37, from a patient treated with tofacitinib. The receptors derive from a human donor with alopecia areata.

This clone has just a few counts. This sequence joins TRBV29-1 and TRBJ2-7; 7 bases line up with TRBD1. Unmatched junction bases numbered 6, after V lost 6 bases and J lost 4 bases. This CDR3 is 12 amino acids long. The V gene's germline CDR1 is SQVTM and CDR2 ANQGSEA. The CDR3 is CSVGQLPYEQYF. The CDR3 DNA follows: TGCAGCGTGGGACAGTTGCCTTACGAGCAGTACTTC.

This rearrangement joins TRBV7-2 to TRBJ2-7; D might be TRBD1 (6 bases). Germline V gene sequence: CDR1 SGHTA, CDR2 FQGNSA. The CDR3 contains 13 residues. V was trimmed by 5 bases and J by 2 bases, leaving 10 bases between them. The CDR3 nucleotides are TGTGCCAGCAGCGATGGACAGACCTACGAGCAGTACTTC. It encodes CASSDGQTYEQYF.

The chain combines TRBV4-3 with TRBJ2-5; possible D gene TRBD1, 8 bases. The CDR3 runs to 16 residues. The ends were cut back, 0 bases at V and 4 bases at J, with 15 bases in the middle. The V gene's germline CDR1 is LGHNA and CDR2 YSLEER. The CDR3 DNA reads TGCGCCAGCAGCCAAGATCGGACAGGGAGGGGAGAGACCCAGTACTTC. This gives the protein CASSQDRTGRGETQYF.

This clone was seen more than once but under ten times. The chain joins TRBV7-9 to TRBJ2-7; D may be TRBD1 or TRBD2 (5 bases each). Germline CDR1 and CDR2: SEHNR and FQNEAQ (reference sequence). The CDR3 has 12 amino acids. V was shortened by 1 base and J by 6 bases, with 7 bases between the two germline ends. This CDR3 reads CASSLGGVEQYF. Here the CDR3 DNA reads TGTGCCAGCAGCTTAGGAGGGGTCGAGCAGTACTTC.

This clone was seen only a few times. The chain uses TRBV5-1 and TRBJ1-2; 11 positions agree with TRBD1. The trim removed 4 bases at V and 6 bases at J, leaving 5 bases unmatched. This CDR3 is 14 amino acids long. Germline V gene lookup returns CDR1 SGHRS and CDR2 YFSETQ. The CDR3 coding sequence is TGCGCCAGCAGCCCCGGACAGGGGGCTGATGGCTACACCTTC. Translation gives CASSPGQGADGYTF.

The V and J genes are TRBV30 and TRBJ2-3; D perhaps matches TRBD2 (5 bases). Trimming removed 0 bases from V and 2 bases from J, with 6 bases in between. The CDR3 sequence is 13 residues long. Germline CDR1 is GTSNPN and CDR2 is SVGIG (reference sequence). CDR3 region: CAWSVGLTDTQYF. Here the CDR3 DNA reads TGTGCCTGGAGTGTCGGACTCACAGATACGCAGTATTTT.

The J gene is TRBJ2-3, the V gene TRBV9; 7 bases agree with TRBD2. The CDR3 is 16 amino acids. V trimming: 4 bases; J trimming: 0 bases; junction bases outside the gene matches: 8. Germline V gene data show CDR1 as SGDLS and CDR2 as YYNGEE. The CDR3 loop reads CASSSSRESSTDTQYF. The CDR3 DNA follows: TGTGCCAGCAGCTCTTCGCGGGAGTCGAGCACAGATACGCAGTATTTT.

This clone was counted between two and nine times. The V and J genes are TRBV9 and TRBJ2-3; 9 bases fit TRBD2. J gave up 6 bases and V 0 bases, and 8 bases lay outside the gene matches. CDR3 size: 16 residues. CDR1 is SGDLS, CDR2 YYNGEE, per germline. The CDR3 coding sequence is TGTGCCAGCAGCGTAGAGGTAGCGGGAGATTCGGATACGCAGTATTTT. It codes for CASSVEVAGDSDTQYF.

CDR3 nucleotide sequence: TGTGCCACCATGACAGGGCATTCACCCCTCCACTTT. Protein product: CATMTGHSPLHF. This chain connects TRBV27 to TRBJ1-6; the match to TRBD1 covers 7 bases. Germline lookup yields CDR1 MNHEY and CDR2 SMNVEV (reference sequence). The CDR3 spans 12 residues. With V trimmed by 10 bases and J by 8 bases, 5 bases remained unmatched.

The genes are TRBV7-9 and TRBJ2-2, with 8 bases that match TRBD1. V lost 4 bases and J lost 3; bases outside the gene matches: 4. Germline CDR1 is SEHNR and CDR2 is FQNEAQ (reference sequence). CDR3 length: 15 amino acids. In DNA form, the CDR3 reads TGTGCCAGCAGCTCGGACAGGGTAGACACCGGGGAGCTGTTTTTT. Translation: CASSSDRVDTGELFF.

The chain has TRBV9 and TRBJ2-1; 11 positions match TRBD2. This CDR3 spans 15 amino acids. Germline assignment: CDR1 SGDLS and CDR2 YYNGEE. J gave up 9 bases and V 1 base, and 6 bases lay outside the gene matches. This CDR3 is CASSVTSGSYPEQFF. The DNA for the CDR3 is TGTGCCAGCAGCGTAACTAGCGGGAGTTATCCTGAGCAGTTCTTC.

CDR3 sequence: CSVFWWRVPSGANVLTF. In DNA form, the CDR3 reads TGCAGCGTATTTTGGTGGCGGGTACCCTCTGGGGCCAACGTCCTGACTTTC. This chain links TRBV29-1 with TRBJ2-6, with D possibly being TRBD2 (5 bases). The CDR3 consists of 17 residues. V lost 6 bases, J lost 0 bases, and 18 bases lay in between. In germline, CDR1 is SQVTM, CDR2 ANQGSEA.

V usage is TRBV4-3 and J usage is TRBJ2-4; 7 positions match TRBD2. This CDR3 is built from 15 residues. V lost 2 bases and J lost 7; bases outside the gene matches: 8. Germline V gene data show CDR1 as LGHNA and CDR2 as YSLEER. The CDR3 sequence is CASSQPGLGRNIQYF. The CDR3 DNA reads as TGCGCCAGCAGCCAACCTGGACTAGGAAGGAACATTCAGTACTTC.

The chain joins TRBV2 to TRBJ2-6; D is unclear. CDR1 and CDR2 (germline): SNHLY, FYNNEI. The CDR3 is 15 amino acids. Trimming took 6 bases from V and 0 from J, leaving 9 bases between them. CDR3 nucleotides: TGTGCCAGCAGCGATATTTACTCTGGGGCCAACGTCCTGACTTTC. Translated, it gives CASSDIYSGANVLTF.

J is TRBJ2-7 and V is TRBV1; the table calls TRBD2, which could not be checked here. TRBV1 is classified as a pseudogene. The CDR3 has 12 residues. The CDR3 sequence: CTSSQDRDEQYF. The CDR3, as DNA: TGCACCAGCAGCCAAGATCGGGACGAGCAGTACTTC.

In its sample, this clone was seen a few times. V usage is TRBV27 and J usage is TRBJ2-1, with TRBD1 as a possible D gene (5 bases). Deletions cut 8 bases from V and 0 bases from J, with 14 bases between. This CDR3 is 15 amino acids long. Germline CDR1 reads MNHEY; CDR2 reads SMNVEV (reference sequence). This CDR3 reads CASSPRQSSYNEQFF. The CDR3, as DNA: TGTGCCAGCTCTCCTAGACAGAGCTCCTACAATGAGCAGTTCTTC.

This chain links TRBV7-9 with TRBJ1-1; TRBD1 is a possible D gene (5 bases). Germline CDR1 SEHNR, CDR2 FQNEAQ (reference sequence). The V and J ends lost 5 bases and 1 base respectively, with 14 bases between them. This CDR3 is built from 15 residues. CDR3 sequence: CASSIGAPRNTEAFF. CDR3 nucleotide sequence: TGTGCCAGCAGCATAGGGGCACCGAGGAACACTGAAGCTTTCTTT.

On this clone itself: The junction shows a germline mismatch at one end, possibly a read error. The chain links TRBV11-2 to TRBJ2-7; tentative D call: TRBD1 (6 bases). Germline-derived CDR1 and CDR2 are SGHAT and FQNNGV. The CDR3 is 15 residues long. CDR3 residues: CASVGGLSQPYGQYF. The CDR3 nucleotides are TGTGCCAGCGTAGGGGGATTAAGCCAACCATACGGGCAGTACTTC.

This clone ranks as medium-sized (0.01 to 0.1%). This chain uses TRBV11-2 with TRBJ2-7; 7 bases map to TRBD2. The junction had 9 bases not matched to a gene; V was cut back by 5 bases and J by 5 bases. The CDR3 consists of 14 residues. The germline V gene has CDR1 SGHAT and CDR2 FQNNGV. CDR3 DNA: TGTGCCAGCAGCCCCCTGGGGAGGGCGGACGAGCAGTACTTC. This gives the protein CASSPLGRADEQYF.

This chain uses TRBV11-2 with TRBJ2-3; 7 bases are shared with TRBD2. This CDR3 comprises 15 residues. The germline V gene has CDR1 SGHAT and CDR2 FQNNGV. V was clipped by 4 bases and J by 8 bases; unmatched bases: 12. This chain's CDR3 is CASSWEGPSPGTQYF. The CDR3, as DNA: TGTGCCAGCAGCTGGGAGGGCCCGTCTCCGGGTACGCAGTATTTT.

This clone has a handful of counts. The chain carries TRBV4-3 and TRBJ1-5; the match to TRBD1 covers 7 bases. The V gene's germline CDR1 is LGHNA and CDR2 YSLEER. The ends lost 1 base at V and 7 bases at J; junction bases unmatched: 4. This CDR3 has 14 amino acids. The CDR3 loop is CASSQVQGVQPQHF. The CDR3 coding sequence is TGCGCCAGCAGCCAAGTCCAGGGGGTCCAGCCCCAGCATTTT.

This clone was seen only a few times. In nucleotides, the CDR3 is TGCGCCAGCAGCTTGGCGACAGGGGCTGAAGCTTTCTTT. Its protein product is CASSLATGAEAFF. The V and J genes are TRBV5-1 and TRBJ1-1; 8 nucleotides line up with TRBD1. J lost 6 bases, V lost 0 bases, and 1 base had no gene match. Germline V gene lookup returns CDR1 SGHRS and CDR2 YFSETQ. The CDR3 consists of 13 residues.